This T cell receptor (beta chain) was recorded in a study of T cell responses to AZD1222 COVID-19 vaccine. A word on this clone: Its matching antigen is unknown.

Libraries were prepared by immunoSEQ multiplex PCR; TCRdb keeps only in-frame clonotypes and omits some of them. The sample carries 100,000 to 140,000 clones, 87% recorded once. The ends lost 4 bases at V and 2 bases at J; junction bases unmatched: 4. Germline V gene sequence: CDR1 SGHDT, CDR2 YYEEEE. The CDR3 has 14 amino acids. Study conclusions and caveats: Only a handful of AZD1222 recipients tested seropositive at baseline. The donors showed a predominance of white British ancestry and of females, with possible underestimation of clonal diversity. Spike-specific TCR breadth rose after two AZD1222 doses, and depth rose as well. Sampling that yielded the repertoires occurred only after the peak T cell response.

The source material was peripheral blood, sampled on day 0 of AZD1222 vaccination. The source is an adult in good health. The V and J genes are TRBV5-6 and TRBJ2-3; 7 nucleotides agree with TRBD2. DNA of the CDR3: TGTGCCAGCAGCCCCGCGGGAGACACAGATACGCAGTATTTT. Its protein product is CASSPAGDTDTQYF.